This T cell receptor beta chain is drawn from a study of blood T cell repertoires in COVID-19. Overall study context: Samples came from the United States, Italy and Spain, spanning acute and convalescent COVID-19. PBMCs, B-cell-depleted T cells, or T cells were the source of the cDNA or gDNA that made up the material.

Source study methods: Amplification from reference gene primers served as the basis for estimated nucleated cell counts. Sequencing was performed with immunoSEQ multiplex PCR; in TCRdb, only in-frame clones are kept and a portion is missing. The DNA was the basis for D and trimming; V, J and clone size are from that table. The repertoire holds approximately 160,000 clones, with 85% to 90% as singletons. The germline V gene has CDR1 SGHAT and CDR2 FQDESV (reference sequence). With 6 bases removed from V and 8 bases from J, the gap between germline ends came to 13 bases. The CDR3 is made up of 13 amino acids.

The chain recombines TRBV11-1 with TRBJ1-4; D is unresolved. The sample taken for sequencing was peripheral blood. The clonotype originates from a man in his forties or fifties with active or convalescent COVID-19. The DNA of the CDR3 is TGTGCCAGCAGTATTTCTCCCAGGGAAAAACTGTTTTTT. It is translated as CASSISPREKLFF.